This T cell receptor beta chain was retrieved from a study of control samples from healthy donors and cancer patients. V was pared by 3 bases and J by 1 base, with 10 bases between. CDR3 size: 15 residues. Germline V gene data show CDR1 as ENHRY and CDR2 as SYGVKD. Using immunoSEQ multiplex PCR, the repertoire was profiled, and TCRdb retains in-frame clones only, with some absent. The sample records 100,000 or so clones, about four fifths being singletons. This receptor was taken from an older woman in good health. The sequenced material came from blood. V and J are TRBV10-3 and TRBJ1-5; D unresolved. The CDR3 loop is CAISDKGQSNQPQHF. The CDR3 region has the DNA TGTGCCATCAGTGACAAAGGGCAGAGCAATCAGCCCCAGCATTTT.